These T cell receptor beta chains were read from a single sample in a study of T cell clones after liver transplantation. Method: immunoSEQ multiplex PCR; TCRdb's copy keeps in-frame clones and lacks some. The sample contains tens of thousands of clones, 60% to 75% of which appear only once. Here the sequenced sample was CD4+ T cells from blood, taken at the 22-month timepoint. The receptors here all came from a human patient who received a liver transplant. A subset of T cells may come from the graft donor. CDR3s include the opening cysteine and the closing phenylalanine or tryptophan. The D gene is left open where the match is weak. The size of a clone is reported for some rows only, either as once, few or many, or as a class for expanded clones.

clone_size	d_call	j_call	v_call	cdr3_aa	cdr3_nt
.	TRBD1	TRBJ2-7	TRBV27	CASSHRGYEQYF	TGTGCCAGCAGTCACAGGGGGTACGAGCAGTACTTC
.	TRBD1	TRBJ1-5	TRBV30	CAWSAGQFYSNQPQHF	TGTGCCTGGAGTGCGGGACAGTTTTATAGCAATCAGCCCCAGCATTTT
.	TRBD1	TRBJ1-2	TRBV28	CASSRQGRGDYGYTF	TGTGCCAGCAGTCGACAGGGGAGGGGGGACTATGGCTACACCTTC
.	.	TRBJ2-3	TRBV21-1	CASSKVRGEDTQYF	TGTGCCAGCAGCAAAGTGAGGGGCGAGGATACGCAGTATTTT
.	.	TRBJ2-3	TRBV19	CASYSSGESTDTQYF	TGTGCCAGTTACTCCTCGGGAGAGAGCACAGATACGCAGTATTTT
.	.	TRBJ1-3	TRBV28	CASSLAQTSGNTIYF	TGTGCCAGCAGTTTAGCGCAGACCTCTGGAAACACCATATATTTT
.	TRBD1	TRBJ1-6	TRBV2	CASTKEGTGPSPLHF	TGTGCCAGCACGAAGGAAGGGACAGGGCCCTCACCCCTCCACTTT
few	.	TRBJ1-5	TRBV2	CASSEDMGQPQHF	TGTGCCAGCAGTGAGGATATGGGACAGCCCCAGCATTTT
few	.	TRBJ1-4	TRBV5-1	CASSRRGGREEKLFF	TGCGCCAGCAGCAGGAGGGGGGGACGTGAGGAAAAACTGTTTTTT
.	.	TRBJ2-2	TRBV7-8	CASRPGMGNTGELFF	TGTGCCAGCAGGCCAGGGATGGGGAACACCGGGGAGCTGTTTTTT
few	TRBD1	TRBJ1-1	TRBV7-9	CASSLEDRATEAFF	TGTGCCAGCAGCTTAGAGGACAGGGCCACTGAAGCTTTCTTT
few	.	TRBJ2-1	TRBV11-3	CASSRPGGNNEQFF	TGTGCCAGCAGCCGTCCCGGGGGTAATAATGAGCAGTTCTTC
.	.	TRBJ1-3	TRBV14	CASSQGGGGNTIYF	TGTGCCAGCAGCCAAGGCGGTGGAGGAAACACCATATATTTT
.	TRBD1	TRBJ1-5	TRBV5-6	CASSLRGQGPNQPQHF	TGTGCCAGCAGCTTGAGGGGACAGGGGCCCAATCAGCCCCAGCATTTT
.	.	TRBJ2-1	TRBV11-1	CASSLGTENSEQFF	TGTGCCAGCAGCTTAGGGACAGAGAATAGTGAGCAGTTCTTC
.	.	TRBJ2-2	TRBV11-2	CASSLGQSTGELFF	TGTGCCAGCAGCTTAGGACAGTCCACCGGGGAGCTGTTTTTT
.	TRBD1	TRBJ1-6	TRBV7-9	CASSPQTGHNSPLHF	TGTGCCAGCAGCCCCCAGACAGGGCATAATTCACCCCTCCACTTT
once	TRBD1	TRBJ1-1	TRBV27	CASSSPLTGGQNTEAFF	TGTGCCAGCAGTTCCCCTTTGACAGGGGGACAGAACACTGAAGCTTTCTTT
.	.	TRBJ2-3	TRBV27	CATKGKSTDTQYF	TGTGCCACGAAAGGGAAGAGCACAGATACGCAGTATTTT
.	.	TRBJ2-7	TRBV7-2	CASKGGQPSYEQYF	TGTGCCAGCAAGGGGGGACAGCCCTCCTACGAGCAGTACTTC
.	.	TRBJ1-2	TRBV30	CAWSVKTGFNYGYTF	TGTGCCTGGAGTGTAAAGACCGGTTTTAACTATGGCTACACCTTC
.	.	TRBJ1-2	TRBV19	CASGGGEGATGTYGYTF	TGTGCCAGTGGCGGTGGAGAGGGTGCTACCGGAACCTATGGCTACACCTTC
.	.	TRBJ1-4	TRBV6-5	CASSAPGSGKLFF	TGTGCCAGCAGTGCCCCAGGGTCCGGAAAACTGTTTTTT
.	.	TRBJ2-3	TRBV6-4	CASRTQVDTQYF	TGTGCCAGCAGGACACAGGTAGATACGCAGTATTTT
.	TRBD2	TRBJ2-1	TRBV10-1	CASRPGTSGSGQFF	TGCGCCAGCAGGCCCGGGACTAGCGGTTCGGGGCAGTTCTTC
.	.	TRBJ1-1	TRBV5-5	CASSLTGNTEAFF	TGTGCCAGCAGCTTGACAGGGAACACTGAAGCTTTCTTT
once	.	TRBJ1-5	TRBV19	CASSKLRNSNQPQHF	TGTGCCAGTAGTAAGCTCCGGAATAGCAATCAGCCCCAGCATTTT
.	.	TRBJ2-7	TRBV30	CAWSVFREQYF	TGTGCCTGGAGTGTTTTCCGCGAGCAGTACTTC
.	TRBD1	TRBJ1-4	TRBV30	CARGQGREKLFF	TGTGCCCGGGGACAGGGACGGGAAAAACTGTTTTTT
.	.	TRBJ1-6	TRBV19	CASSMDSDNSPLHF	TGTGCCAGTAGTATGGATTCGGATAATTCACCCCTCCACTTT
.	.	TRBJ1-1	TRBV6-1	CASSVQENTEAFF	TGTGCCAGCAGTGTACAGGAGAACACTGAAGCTTTCTTT
.	.	TRBJ1-1	TRBV5-1	CASSPWARRDTEAFF	TGCGCCAGCAGCCCGTGGGCCCGAAGAGACACTGAAGCTTTCTTT
.	.	TRBJ2-7	TRBV18	CASSPLGQAYEQYF	TGTGCCAGCTCACCATTGGGCCAAGCCTACGAGCAGTACTTC
.	TRBD1	TRBJ2-2	TRBV29-1	CSVEDRDRVGELFF	TGCAGCGTTGAAGATCGGGACAGGGTCGGGGAGCTGTTTTTT
.	.	TRBJ2-3	TRBV25-1	CASSELADTQYF	TGTGCCAGCAGTGAACTGGCAGATACGCAGTATTTT
.	.	TRBJ2-5	TRBV14	CASAYRVETQYF	TGTGCCAGCGCTTACAGGGTTGAGACCCAGTACTTC
few	.	TRBJ1-6	TRBV7-8	CASSLGYSGANSPLHF	TGTGCCAGCAGCTTAGGATACTCGGGGGCGAATTCACCCCTCCACTTT
.	TRBD1	TRBJ2-7	TRBV5-6	CASSSDREGEQYF	TGTGCCAGCAGCTCGGACAGGGAAGGCGAGCAGTACTTC
.	TRBD1	TRBJ1-5	TRBV28	CASKKSQGAGQPQHF	TGTGCCAGCAAGAAAAGTCAGGGGGCTGGACAGCCCCAGCATTTT
.	.	TRBJ1-2	TRBV27	CASSLTAGSYGYTF	TGTGCCAGCAGTTTAACCGCAGGCAGCTATGGCTACACCTTC
.	.	TRBJ1-6	TRBV27	CASSFRPGDNSPLHF	TGTGCCAGCAGTTTTCGACCCGGCGACAATTCACCCCTCCACTTT
.	TRBD1	TRBJ1-1	TRBV6-5	CASNYRQGIEAFF	TGTGCCAGCAACTACAGACAGGGGATTGAAGCTTTCTTT
many	TRBD1	TRBJ1-2	TRBV10-3	CAIREDTGTGVGYTF	TGTGCCATCAGGGAGGACACGGGGACAGGGGTGGGCTACACCTTC
once	.	TRBJ1-1	TRBV7-6	CASSLQGNTEAFF	TGTGCCAGCAGCCTACAGGGGAACACTGAAGCTTTCTTT
once	.	TRBJ2-5	TRBV7-2	CASSLSVSRQQTQYF	TGTGCCAGCAGCTTATCGGTATCGAGGCAGCAGACCCAGTACTTC
.	.	TRBJ1-5	TRBV4-2	CASSLHREGDQPQHF	TGTGCCAGCAGCCTCCACAGGGAGGGGGATCAGCCCCAGCATTTT
.	.	TRBJ1-1	TRBV7-9	CASSPTKGSNTEAFF	TGTGCCAGCAGCCCTACCAAGGGATCCAACACTGAAGCTTTCTTT
.	.	TRBJ1-4	TRBV11-2	CASSSGPIVVF	TGTGCCAGCAGCTCGGGACCGATAGTGGTTTTT
.	TRBD1	TRBJ2-7	TRBV6-6	CASTGTGVPYEQYF	TGTGCCAGTACCGGGACAGGGGTCCCCTACGAGCAGTACTTC
few	.	TRBJ1-2	TRBV6-1	CASSEGQSYPGYTF	TGTGCCAGCAGTGAAGGTCAGTCTTACCCTGGCTACACCTTC
.	TRBD1	TRBJ1-2	TRBV19	CASKQGEGIYGYTF	TGTGCCAGTAAACAGGGGGAAGGCATCTATGGCTACACCTTC
once	.	TRBJ2-7	TRBV27	CASSFGQGSHEQYF	TGTGCCAGCAGTTTCGGGCAGGGTTCCCACGAGCAGTACTTC
.	TRBD2	TRBJ2-3	TRBV14	CASSRYKRGEFTDTQYF	TGTGCCAGCAGTCGCTACAAGCGGGGGGAGTTCACAGATACGCAGTATTTT
.	.	TRBJ1-2	TRBV19	CASSTPPGLYGYTF	TGTGCCAGTAGTACCCCGCCAGGCCTCTATGGCTACACCTTC